Below are 19 T cell receptor beta chains sequenced from a single sample in a study of shared clonotypes between healthy human individuals. TCRdb keeps only in-frame clones here, not all; method: immunoSEQ multiplex PCR. The sample holds millions of clones; 85% to 95% are singletons and the top ten take 0.13%. The sequenced sample was naive CD4+ T cells sorted from blood. Subset noted: CD45RA+ positively selected. These TCRs come from a man in his late teens or twenties in good health.

The chain carries TRBV9 and TRBJ1-1; D perhaps matches TRBD1 (6 bases). The CDR3 is made up of 18 amino acids. Germline assignment: CDR1 SGDLS and CDR2 YYNGEE. With 0 bases removed from V and 5 bases from J, the gap between germline ends came to 23 bases. CDR3 region: CASSVELLWGLARTEAFF. CDR3 sequence (DNA): TGTGCCAGCAGCGTAGAGCTTCTATGGGGGCTTGCGCGTACTGAAGCTTTCTTT.

Note on this clone: The same CDR3 also results from other DNA sequences found in this sample. This chain joins TRBV6-1 and TRBJ2-3; 7 bases align to TRBD1. Germline V lookup: CDR1 MNHNS, CDR2 SASEGT. Trimming removed 0 bases from V and 1 base from J; junction bases left unmatched: 4. This CDR3 has 16 amino acids. In DNA, the CDR3 is TGTGCCAGCAGTGAAGCCCTAGGACAGGGCACAGATACGCAGTATTTT. It is translated as CASSEALGQGTDTQYF.

This chain uses TRBV7-2 with TRBJ1-5; D may be TRBD1 (5 bases). CDR1 and CDR2 from the germline V gene are SGHTA and FQGNSA. The CDR3 length is 15 residues. The V end was cut by 4 bases, the J end by 5 bases, with 15 bases between. The CDR3 here is CASSSDWGSDQPQHF. The CDR3 coding sequence is TGTGCCAGCAGCTCTGATTGGGGGAGCGATCAGCCCCAGCATTTT.

The chain has TRBV5-1 and TRBJ1-4; D call uncertain. CDR1 and CDR2 (germline): SGHRS, YFSETQ. The V gene lost 7 bases and the J gene lost 0 bases, with 13 bases spanning the gap. The CDR3 extends over 15 amino acids. The CDR3, as DNA: TGCGCCAGCCGCCCACGACCTGCAACTAATGAAAAACTGTTTTTT. This translates into CASRPRPATNEKLFF.

The V and J genes are TRBV25-1 and TRBJ1-6, with 7 bases identical to TRBD1. Germline V gives CDR1 MGHDK, CDR2 SYGVNS. V lost 7 bases and J lost 9; bases outside the gene matches: 6. The CDR3 has 13 amino acids. The CDR3 DNA is TGTGCCAGCAATGGACAGGCCGCTTCACCCCTCCACTTT. It specifies CASNGQAASPLHF. The whole variable domain, filled in from reference TRBV25-1 and TRBJ1-6, reads EADIYQTPRYLVIGTGKKITLECSQTMGHDKMYWYQQDPGMELHLIHYSYGVNSTEKGDLSSESTVSRIRTEHFPLTLESARPSHTSQYLCASNGQAASPLHFGNGTRLTVT.

The chain links TRBV11-2 to TRBJ2-2; D is undetermined. This CDR3 comprises 17 residues. CDR1 and CDR2 from the germline V gene are SGHAT and FQNNGV. V was pared by 0 bases and J by 1 base, with 12 bases between. The CDR3 sequence: CASSLDTVWGNTGELFF. The CDR3 bases are TGTGCCAGCAGCTTAGATACCGTCTGGGGGAACACCGGGGAGCTGTTTTTT.

This chain connects TRBV30 to TRBJ1-1; D unclear. Deletions cut 0 bases from V and 7 bases from J, with 12 bases between. Germline V CDR1 and CDR2: GTSNPN, SVGIG (reference sequence). The CDR3 loop spans 13 amino acids. The CDR3 loop reads CAWSVLSAGEAFF. DNA for the CDR3: TGTGCCTGGAGTGTACTGTCGGCCGGTGAAGCTTTCTTT.

This sequence joins TRBV11-2 and TRBJ2-2, with 8 positions matching TRBD2. With 6 bases clipped from V and 7 bases from J, the junction kept 7 bases outside the gene matches. Germline V gene sequence: CDR1 SGHAT, CDR2 FQNNGV. CDR3 length: 14 residues. The CDR3 sequence: CASRVAGYGGELFF. CDR3 bases: TGTGCCAGCAGAGTAGCGGGATACGGCGGGGAGCTGTTTTTT.

The chain recombines TRBV6-6 with TRBJ1-1; TRBD1 matches at 9 bases. The CDR3 sequence is 14 residues long. V lost 3 bases, J lost 6 bases, and 5 bases stayed unmatched. CDR1 and CDR2 from the germline V gene are MNHNY and SVGAGI (reference sequence). The CDR3 region has the DNA TGTGCCAGCAGTTATACGGGACAGGGACCTGAAGCTTTCTTT. Protein product: CASSYTGQGPEAFF.

This clone was picked up one time. Other DNA sequences in this specimen translate into the identical CDR3. The chain recombines TRBV9 with TRBJ2-2; 8 bases align to TRBD2. Looked up from germline, CDR1 is SGDLS and CDR2 is YYNGEE. The CDR3 is 15 amino acids. The V and J ends lost 3 bases and 5 bases, in that order; junction bases with no gene match: 6. CDR3 DNA sequence: TGTGCCAGCAGCGCCGGACTAGCTGGTACCGGGGAGCTGTTTTTT. Its translation: CASSAGLAGTGELFF.

CDR3 sequence: CASKASGGSYNEQFF. CDR3 sequence (DNA): TGTGCCAGCAAAGCTAGCGGGGGGTCCTACAATGAGCAGTTCTTC. The rearrangement joins TRBV27 to TRBJ2-1, with TRBD2 matching 11 bases. Looked up from germline, CDR1 is MNHEY and CDR2 is SMNVEV (reference sequence). The junction had 3 bases not matched to a gene; V was cut back by 7 bases and J by 1 base. This CDR3 has 15 residues.

The V gene is TRBV28, the J gene TRBJ2-1, with D maybe TRBD2 (6 bases). The germline V and J ends were trimmed by 6 bases and 8 bases, with 26 bases remaining between them. Per the germline V gene, CDR1 is MDHEN and CDR2 is SYDVKM. The CDR3 is 17 amino acids. Written as DNA, the CDR3 is TGTGCCAGCAGGATATCCTTTGGGGACGCGGGAACGTATGAGCAGTTCTTC. Amino acids: CASRISFGDAGTYEQFF.

The chain links TRBV7-8 to TRBJ2-7; D is perhaps TRBD1 or TRBD2 (5 bases each). Looked up from germline, CDR1 is SGHVS and CDR2 is FQNEAQ. The V gene lost 5 bases and the J gene lost 7 bases, with 18 bases spanning the gap. The CDR3 is made up of 14 amino acids. CDR3 residues: CASSPPGHEGEQYF. As DNA, the CDR3 is TGTGCCAGCAGCCCTCCGGGGCACGAAGGGGAGCAGTACTTC.

The chain combines TRBV27 with TRBJ2-3; TRBD2 matches at 9 bases. J was trimmed by 4 bases and V by 6 bases; bases with no gene match: 14. The germline V gene has CDR1 MNHEY and CDR2 SMNVEV (reference sequence). This CDR3 has 17 residues. DNA for the CDR3: TGTGCCAGCAGGAGCCCCATGCGGGAGGGCCCGGCAGATACGCAGTATTTT. It translates to CASRSPMREGPADTQYF.

V usage is TRBV5-1 and J usage is TRBJ2-7; weak D call: TRBD1 (5 bases). CDR1 and CDR2 (germline): SGHRS, YFSETQ. The CDR3 spans 16 residues. V lost 3 bases, J lost 0 bases, and 16 bases lay in between. The CDR3: CASSSDPGKSSYEQYF. CDR3 in DNA: TGCGCCAGCAGCTCTGACCCAGGGAAGAGCTCCTACGAGCAGTACTTC.

This chain links TRBV29-1 with TRBJ2-2; D is unresolved. Trimming left V 4 bases short and J 1 base short, with 19 bases between. In germline, CDR1 is SQVTM, CDR2 ANQGSEA. This CDR3 is 17 amino acids long. The CDR3 sequence is CSVGWLRPRMNTGELFF. DNA for the CDR3: TGCAGCGTTGGATGGCTTCGCCCCAGGATGAACACCGGGGAGCTGTTTTTT.

The V call is TRBV10-3, the J call TRBJ2-3, with 7 bases matching TRBD1. Trimming at V came to 6 bases and at J to 0 bases, leaving 6 bases not matched to a gene. Germline V CDR1 and CDR2: ENHRY, SYGVKD. The CDR3 runs 15 residues. The CDR3: CAIRPGTVSTDTQYF. DNA for the CDR3: TGTGCCATCAGGCCAGGGACAGTAAGCACAGATACGCAGTATTTT.

The V call is TRBV6-5, the J call TRBJ1-5, with D tentatively TRBD1 (5 bases). V lost 6 bases and J lost 6, with 6 bases in between. There are 11 residues in the CDR3. The germline CDR1 and CDR2 sequences are MNHEY and SVGAGI. CDR3 coding DNA: TGTGCCAGCAGCCAGGGTCAGCCCCAGCATTTT. Translation: CASSQGQPQHF.

The chain combines TRBV6-5 with TRBJ1-6, with 7 bases aligning to TRBD1. This CDR3 is built from 15 residues. Germline assignment: CDR1 MNHEY and CDR2 SVGAGI. Trimming cost V 7 bases and J 9 bases; bases outside gene matches: 12. The chain's CDR3 is CASTLGQPGASPLHF. CDR3 coding DNA: TGTGCCAGCACTCTGGGACAGCCAGGCGCTTCACCCCTCCACTTT.